This T cell receptor beta chain was sequenced during a study of control samples from healthy donors and cancer patients (dated by TCRdb to the early 2020s). Turning to this clone: It has no known antigen specificity. No base qualities exist here, and no much larger clone lies one base off it.

Libraries were constructed by the immunoSEQ multiplex PCR assay. TCRdb re-hosts the immuneACCESS table, in-frame sequences only. Its copies lack some clones; in the studies checked, an unresolved V gene accounts for under half of them, and the cause for the rest is not known. In this sample the table shows about 61,000 clones, about 90% of which occur a single time. Roughly 5.7% of the sample comes from the top ten. The germline V and J ends show losses of 0 bases and 8 bases respectively, and no gene match explains 15 bases of the junction. As encoded in the germline V gene, CDR1 is MRHNA while CDR2 is SNTAGT. The CDR3 numbers 18 residues from cysteine through phenylalanine. Only CDR3 DNA is held: 54 bases, read in frame from base 1.

The sequence was obtained from a man between 60 and 75 years old with colorectal cancer. Recombination joined TRBV6-4 with TRBJ2-3; the junction holds 9 bases that match TRBD2. Sequenced material: PBMCs. CDR3 sequence: CASSDSSSSGGLGVTQYF. The DNA sequence reads TGTGCCAGCAGTGACTCGAGCTCCAGCGGGGGGCTCGGGGTTACGCAGTATTTT.